A single sample is the source of the 22 T cell receptor beta chains below, sequenced in a study of OX40 agonist ivuxolimab in advanced cancers. TCRdb's table, derived via immunoSEQ multiplex PCR, lists solely in-frame clones and lacks some. The sample has around 69,000 clones; 85% are singletons. The sample in question was CD4+ or CD8+ T cells sorted from blood, obtained in a trial of the OX40 agonist ivuxolimab. Receptors originate from an adult with an advanced solid tumor such as melanoma, head and neck, liver or kidney cancer.

The rearrangement links TRBV19 to TRBJ2-7; 10 nucleotides agree with TRBD1. Looked up from germline, CDR1 is LNHDA and CDR2 is SQIVND (reference sequence). Unmatched junction bases numbered 4, after V lost 5 bases and J lost 3 bases. CDR3 length: 14 residues. As DNA, the CDR3 is TGTGCCAGTAGTGCGACAGGGGGCCACTACGAGCAGTACTTC. Amino acids: CASSATGGHYEQYF.

The CDR3 loop is CSVWDGRLAFF. Here the CDR3 DNA reads TGCAGTGTTTGGGACGGCCGGTTAGCTTTCTTT. V and J are TRBV20-1 and TRBJ1-1; a weak D match, TRBD1 (5 bases). From germline, CDR1 is DFQATT and CDR2 SNEGSKA (reference sequence). The CDR3 is 11 residues long. V lost 7 bases to trimming and J lost 10 bases, with 16 bases between them.

V gene TRBV19 combines with J gene TRBJ2-2; perhaps TRBD2 as D (5 bases). V shed 3 bases and J shed 2 bases, with 13 bases lying between them. The germline V gene encodes CDR1 LNHDA and CDR2 SQIVND (reference sequence). This CDR3 contains 16 residues. CDR3: CASSIYGAANTGELFF. The CDR3 DNA follows: TGTGCCAGTAGTATCTACGGAGCGGCTAACACCGGGGAGCTGTTTTTT.

The chain employs TRBV2 and TRBJ2-3; 8 nucleotides line up with TRBD2. The germline CDR1 and CDR2 sequences are SNHLY and FYNNEI. The CDR3 spans 13 residues. The V gene end was trimmed by 6 bases and the J gene end by 5 bases; junction bases not matched to a gene: 4. CDR3 in amino acids: CASRGTRRDTQYF. The CDR3 DNA reads as TGTGCCAGCAGGGGGACTAGGAGAGATACGCAGTATTTT.

For the CDR3, the DNA is TGTGCCTGGACCTTGGGGGGTCCGGTCACTGAAGCTTTCTTT. It yields the protein CAWTLGGPVTEAFF. The V and J genes are TRBV30 and TRBJ1-1; weak D call: TRBD1 (5 bases). CDR3 length: 14 amino acids. V was clipped by 4 bases and J by 4 bases, with 16 bases between them. CDR1 is GTSNPN, CDR2 SVGIG, per germline (reference sequence).

This chain joins TRBV5-8 and TRBJ1-1, with D possibly matching TRBD1 (6 bases). V was trimmed by 1 base and J by 6 bases, leaving 10 bases between them. The CDR3 spans 13 residues. The germline gives CDR1 SGHTS, CDR2 YDEGEE. The DNA of the CDR3 is TGTGCCAGCAGCTTGTGGGCAGGGGCTGAAGCTTTCTTT. Translating it yields CASSLWAGAEAFF.

This chain connects TRBV4-1 to TRBJ1-4, with D tentatively TRBD1 (6 bases). This CDR3 spans 16 amino acids. Trimming took off 4 bases at V and 10 bases at J, with 22 bases between the two ends. Germline values: CDR1 MGHRA, CDR2 YSYEKL. CDR3 region: CASSPSTGPGVGKLFF. Written as DNA, the CDR3 is TGCGCCAGCAGCCCGTCTACAGGGCCGGGGGTTGGAAAACTGTTTTTT.

The rearrangement uses TRBV27 and TRBJ1-1; 7 bases fit TRBD1. The CDR3 is 14 amino acids. Germline V lookup: CDR1 MNHEY, CDR2 SMNVEV (reference sequence). Trimming cost V 0 bases and J 8 bases; bases outside gene matches: 6. The CDR3 coding sequence is TGTGCCAGCAGTTTATCGGGGGCACAGGGGGAAGCTTTCTTT. It encodes CASSLSGAQGEAFF.

The rearrangement uses TRBV6-1 and TRBJ1-4; tentative D call: TRBD1 (6 bases). V lost 8 bases to trimming and J lost 2 bases, with 15 bases between them. Per germline, CDR1 MNHNS and CDR2 SASEGT. The CDR3 has 15 residues. The CDR3 loop is CASGRTGPTNEKLFF. Here the CDR3 DNA reads TGTGCCAGCGGACGAACAGGGCCCACTAATGAAAAACTGTTTTTT.

The chain carries TRBV4-1 and TRBJ1-1; D gene uncertain. CDR3 size: 15 residues. V was clipped by 2 bases and J by 1 base, with 11 bases between them. Germline CDR1 MGHRA, CDR2 YSYEKL. The CDR3 loop is CASSQNRGSNTEAFF. The CDR3 DNA is TGCGCCAGCAGCCAAAACCGAGGATCGAACACTGAAGCTTTCTTT.

The chain combines TRBV9 with TRBJ1-5; D not resolved. Germline V gene data show CDR1 as SGDLS and CDR2 as YYNGEE. Trimming removed 0 bases at V and 5 bases at J, with 9 bases between. The CDR3 sequence is 14 residues long. The CDR3 here is CASSVGSRDQPQHF. DNA for the CDR3: TGTGCCAGCAGCGTAGGATCGAGGGATCAGCCCCAGCATTTT.

CDR3 nucleotides: TGTGCCAGCAGCGCAACCGGCGCTAGCGGCGAGCAGTACTTC. This gives the protein CASSATGASGEQYF. This rearrangement joins TRBV7-6 to TRBJ2-7, with 7 nucleotides matching TRBD2. The CDR3 is 14 amino acids. J lost 6 bases, V lost 5 bases, and 10 bases had no gene match. Germline CDR1 and CDR2: SGHVS and FNYEAQ.

The chain couples TRBV28 to TRBJ1-2, with D maybe TRBD1 (5 bases). The CDR3 is made up of 16 amino acids. Trimming removed 0 bases at V and 0 bases at J, with 11 bases between. The germline gives CDR1 MDHEN, CDR2 SYDVKM. CDR3 coding DNA: TGTGCCAGCAGTTTATGGCAGGGACTTTCTAACTATGGCTACACCTTC. Its translation: CASSLWQGLSNYGYTF.

This clone was seen a handful of times. This chain links TRBV6-4 with TRBJ2-1; the match to TRBD2 covers 9 bases. Germline trimming cut 0 bases from V and 4 bases from J; bases unmatched to any gene: 1. The CDR3 covers 15 residues. CDR1 is MRHNA, CDR2 SNTAGT, per germline. The CDR3 DNA reads as TGTGCCAGCAGTGACTCGGCGGGGGGGTACAATGAGCAGTTCTTC. This gives the protein CASSDSAGGYNEQFF.

The rearrangement uses TRBV6-5 and TRBJ1-2; D not certain. Germline V gene lookup returns CDR1 MNHEY and CDR2 SVGAGI. This CDR3 is built from 12 residues. The V gene lost 5 bases and the J gene lost 7 bases, with 11 bases spanning the gap. The CDR3 region has the DNA TGTGCCAGCAGTGAGTCGGGGTTTGGCTACACCTTC. This encodes CASSESGFGYTF.

The chain employs TRBV5-8 and TRBJ1-1; D possibly corresponds to TRBD1 (5 bases). Germline V gene sequence: CDR1 SGHTS, CDR2 YDEGEE. The CDR3 is made up of 16 amino acids. Trimming took 4 bases from V and 4 from J, leaving 20 bases between them. DNA of the CDR3: TGTGCCAGCAGCGTCTTCGTGGGGGGAGAGGGCACTGAAGCTTTCTTT. Translated: CASSVFVGGEGTEAFF. Full variable domain (outside the CDR3, taken from reference TRBV5-8 and TRBJ1-1): EAGVTQSPTHLIKTRGQQATLRCSPISGHTSVYWYQQALGLGLQFLLWYDEGEERNRGNFPPRFSGRQFPNYSSELNVNALELEDSALYLCASSVFVGGEGTEAFFGQGTRLTVV.

This clone appeared once. This sequence joins TRBV27 and TRBJ1-3, with D perhaps matching TRBD1 (6 bases). Trimming pared 2 bases from V and 1 base from J, leaving 9 bases between. The germline V gene encodes CDR1 MNHEY and CDR2 SMNVEV (reference sequence). This CDR3 is built from 15 residues. Here the CDR3 DNA reads TGTGCCAGCAGTTTAGAACAGGGTTCTGGAAACACCATATATTTT. Protein: CASSLEQGSGNTIYF.

The CDR3 here is CASSPGQGHNQPQHF. The DNA for the CDR3 is TGTGCCAGCAGCCCCGGGCAGGGGCACAATCAGCCCCAGCATTTT. The rearrangement links TRBV9 to TRBJ1-5, with D maybe TRBD1 (6 bases). V was clipped by 4 bases and J by 3 bases, with 14 bases between them. The germline V gene has CDR1 SGDLS and CDR2 YYNGEE. This CDR3 has 15 amino acids. Supplemented by reference TRBV9 and TRBJ1-5, the full variable domain reads DSGVTQTPKHLITATGQRVTLRCSPRSGDLSVYWYQQSLDQGLQFLIQYYNGEERAKGNILERFSAQQFPDLHSELNLSSLELGDSALYFCASSPGQGHNQPQHFGDGTRLSIL.

The chain carries TRBV27 and TRBJ2-3; D unclear. Germline loops: CDR1 MNHEY, CDR2 SMNVEV (reference sequence). V dropped 7 bases and J dropped 0 bases, with 14 bases sitting between them. CDR3 length: 15 amino acids. The CDR3 region has the DNA TGTGCCAGCACTTCCCGGGTCATAAGCACAGATACGCAGTATTTT. Encoded protein: CASTSRVISTDTQYF.

The chain links TRBV7-2 to TRBJ2-2; D not certain. The germline V gene has CDR1 SGHTA and CDR2 FQGNSA. The CDR3 consists of 14 residues. Trimming pared 3 bases from V and 1 base from J, leaving 6 bases between. This chain's CDR3 is CASSLWGNTGELFF. The CDR3 DNA reads as TGTGCCAGCAGCTTGTGGGGGAACACCGGGGAGCTGTTTTTT.

V is TRBV13 and J is TRBJ1-1; D possibly corresponds to TRBD1 (5 bases). The CDR3 consists of 17 residues. Germline assignment: CDR1 PRHDT and CDR2 FYEKMQ (reference sequence). V was shortened by 3 bases and J by 10 bases, with 27 bases between the two germline ends. The CDR3 region has the DNA TGTGCCAGCAGCTTCAGGCAGGGAAGGGGCGGGCTCACAGGAGCTTTCTTT. Translating gives CASSFRQGRGGLTGAFF.

The CDR3 sequence: CASSVAENTEAFF. CDR3 in DNA: TGTGCCAGCAGCGTCGCAGAGAACACTGAAGCTTTCTTT. The rearrangement links TRBV9 to TRBJ1-1; unclear D gene. Germline V CDR1 and CDR2: SGDLS, YYNGEE. This CDR3 spans 13 amino acids. V gave up 2 bases and J gave up 1 base, with 6 bases separating them.